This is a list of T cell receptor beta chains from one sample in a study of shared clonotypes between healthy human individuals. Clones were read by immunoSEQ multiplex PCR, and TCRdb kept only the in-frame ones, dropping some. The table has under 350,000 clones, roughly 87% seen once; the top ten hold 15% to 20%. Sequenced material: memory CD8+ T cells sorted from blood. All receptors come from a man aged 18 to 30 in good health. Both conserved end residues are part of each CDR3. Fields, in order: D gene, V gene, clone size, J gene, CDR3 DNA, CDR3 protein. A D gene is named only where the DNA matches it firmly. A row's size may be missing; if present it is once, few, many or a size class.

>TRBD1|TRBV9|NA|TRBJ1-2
TGTGCCAGCAGCGTAGAAGAGACAGGGGTGCGTCGGGGCTACACCTTC
CASSVEETGVRRGYTF
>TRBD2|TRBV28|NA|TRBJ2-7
TGTGCCAGCCCCTTTGAGGCTAGCGGGAGGGTTTTTGCCTACGAGCAGTACTTC
CASPFEASGRVFAYEQYF
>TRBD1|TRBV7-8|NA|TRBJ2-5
TGTGCCAGCAGGCTAGGGACAGGGGGCTTTAGAGAGACCCAGTACTTC
CASRLGTGGFRETQYF
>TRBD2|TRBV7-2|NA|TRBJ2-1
TGTGCCAGCAGCTTACCCGGACTAGCTCCTTACAATGAGCAGTTCTTC
CASSLPGLAPYNEQFF
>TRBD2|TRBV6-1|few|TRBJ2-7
TGTGCCAGCAGTGGCGGACTAGCGGGGAGCAGCTACGAGCAGTACTTC
CASSGGLAGSSYEQYF
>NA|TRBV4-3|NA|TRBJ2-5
TGCGCCAGCAGCCAAGATCAAGTGACCCAGTACTTC
CASSQDQVTQYF
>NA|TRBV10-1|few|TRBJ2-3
TGCGCCAGCAGTGAGCGAGCACCAGAGACAGATACGCAGTATTTT
CASSERAPETDTQYF
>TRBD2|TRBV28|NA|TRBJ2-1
TGTGCCAGCAGTTTGGGACTAGCGGACAATGAGCAGTTCTTC
CASSLGLADNEQFF
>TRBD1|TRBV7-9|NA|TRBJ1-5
TGTGCCAGCAGCGATTGGACAGGGGACCAGCCCCAGCATTTT
CASSDWTGDQPQHF
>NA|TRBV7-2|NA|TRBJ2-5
TGTGCCAGCAGCCACAATTTTCATAGCCGCCGGGGACAAGAGACCCAGTACTTC
CASSHNFHSRRGQETQYF
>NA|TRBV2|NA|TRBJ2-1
TGTGCCAGCAGCCCGGGACTGGACGACAATGAGCAGTTCTTC
CASSPGLDDNEQFF
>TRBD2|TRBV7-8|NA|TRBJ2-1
TGTGCCAGCAGCTTAGCGCTTAGCGGGGCCTACAATGAGCAGTTCTTC
CASSLALSGAYNEQFF
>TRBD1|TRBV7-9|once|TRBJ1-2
TGTGCCAGCAGCTTACCGGGACAGAACTATGGCTACACCTTC
CASSLPGQNYGYTF
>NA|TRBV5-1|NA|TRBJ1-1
TGCGCCAGCAGCTTGGCTCCCCAGGGAGGGGATGAAGCTTTCTTT
CASSLAPQGGDEAFF
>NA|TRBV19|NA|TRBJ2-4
TGTGCCAGTAAAGACAGAACCTTAGCCAAAAACATTCAGTACTTC
CASKDRTLAKNIQYF
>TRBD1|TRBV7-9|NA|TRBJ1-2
TGTGCCAGCAGCTTAGGCCCCGGGACAGTTAAGAACAACTATGGCTACACCTTC
CASSLGPGTVKNNYGYTF
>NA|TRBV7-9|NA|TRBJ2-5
TGTGCCAGCAGCTTAGTCCCCTCACCCCAAGAGACCCAGTACTTC
CASSLVPSPQETQYF
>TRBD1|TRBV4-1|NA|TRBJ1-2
TGCGCCAGCAGCCAGCTGACAGGGGGCGCGGACTATGGCTACACCTTC
CASSQLTGGADYGYTF